These 24 T cell receptor beta chains were sequenced from one sample in a study of blood T cell repertoires in COVID-19. TCRdb keeps only in-frame clones here, not all; method: immunoSEQ multiplex PCR. This table has 100,000 to 150,000 clones, roughly 82% appearing once. The sample was peripheral blood. The receptor source for this set is a human donor in a cohort sampled during active COVID-19.

This clone was counted a single time. V usage is TRBV4-3 and J usage is TRBJ2-3; 10 bases align to TRBD2. This CDR3 contains 15 residues. Looked up from germline, CDR1 is LGHNA and CDR2 is YSLEER. V trimming: 1 base; J trimming: 9 bases; junction bases outside the gene matches: 7. CDR3 in DNA: TGCGCCAGCAGCCAAGGCCGGACTAGCGGCCGAACGCAGTATTTT. This codes for CASSQGRTSGRTQYF.

This chain uses TRBV28 with TRBJ1-1; perhaps TRBD1 as D (5 bases). The CDR3 has 15 residues. The V and J ends lost 2 bases and 4 bases respectively, with 14 bases between them. Looked up from germline, CDR1 is MDHEN and CDR2 is SYDVKM. The CDR3 sequence is CASSLPLGGSTEAFF. The CDR3 coding sequence is TGTGCCAGCAGTTTACCTTTGGGGGGGAGCACTGAAGCTTTCTTT. Complete variable domain (other parts from reference TRBV28 and TRBJ1-1): DVKVTQSSRYLVKRTGEKVFLECVQDMDHENMFWYRQDPGLGLRLIYFSYDVKMKEKGDIPEGYSVSREKKERFSLILESASTNQTSMYLCASSLPLGGSTEAFFGQGTRLTVV.

The gene calls are TRBV5-5 and TRBJ1-1; 7 nucleotides match TRBD1. The CDR3 covers 14 residues. V shed 2 bases and J 1 base; nucleotides not matched to a gene: 2. Germline lookup yields CDR1 SGHKS and CDR2 YYEKEE (reference sequence). CDR3 loop: CASSFGTANTEAFF. CDR3 DNA sequence: TGTGCCAGCAGCTTCGGGACAGCGAACACTGAAGCTTTCTTT.

This clone occurred once. The chain has TRBV5-1 and TRBJ2-7; perhaps TRBD1 as D (6 bases). The CDR3 extends over 14 amino acids. V lost 0 bases to trimming and J lost 3 bases, with 10 bases between them. The germline gives CDR1 SGHRS, CDR2 YFSETQ. The CDR3: CASSLGPQGYEQYF. CDR3 coding DNA: TGCGCCAGCAGCTTGGGCCCACAGGGCTACGAGCAGTACTTC.

V usage is TRBV3-1 (or the pseudogene TRBV3-2) and J usage is TRBJ1-1; D remains unclear. The CDR3 loop spans 12 amino acids. The V gene lost 3 bases and the J gene lost 0 bases, with 2 bases spanning the gap. The germline V gene has CDR1 LGHDT and CDR2 YNNKEL (reference sequence). As DNA, the CDR3 is TGTGCCAGCAGCCACATGAACACTGAAGCTTTCTTT. Translating it yields CASSHMNTEAFF.

The chain combines TRBV6-5 with TRBJ1-1, with D unresolved. CDR1 and CDR2 from the germline V gene are MNHEY and SVGAGI. V lost 1 base and J lost 7, with 13 bases in between. CDR3 length equals 14 residues. The CDR3 coding sequence is TGTGCCAGCAGTTACTTGAGCGGGAGGAGTGAAGCTTTCTTT. Translating gives CASSYLSGRSEAFF.

The chain joins TRBV28 to TRBJ1-6; D remains unclear. Trimming removed 4 bases from V and 15 bases from J, with 10 bases in between. Looked up from germline, CDR1 is MDHEN and CDR2 is SYDVKM. This CDR3 is built from 11 residues. CDR3 nucleotide sequence: TGTGCCAGCAGTTCCTTAACTGACCTCCACTTT. Its translation: CASSSLTDLHF.

Here the CDR3 reads CASRRGLAEYNEQFF. CDR3 nucleotides: TGTGCCAGCAGGAGAGGACTAGCGGAATACAATGAGCAGTTCTTC. The chain has TRBV2 and TRBJ2-1; 10 positions agree with TRBD2. Germline CDR1 reads SNHLY; CDR2 reads FYNNEI. Trimming at V came to 6 bases and at J to 4 bases, leaving 6 bases not matched to a gene. The CDR3 spans 15 residues.

This chain uses TRBV4-3 with TRBJ1-4; D might be TRBD1 (6 bases). V lost 4 bases and J lost 8, with 17 bases in between. Germline V gene data show CDR1 as LGHNA and CDR2 as YSLEER. The CDR3 is 15 amino acids. CDR3 in amino acids: CASSPQQGRREKLFF. CDR3 nucleotide sequence: TGCGCCAGCAGCCCCCAACAGGGCAGGAGGGAAAAACTGTTTTTT.

This clone was picked up one time. The chain uses TRBV4-1 and TRBJ2-7; 9 positions agree with TRBD1. V lost 0 bases and J lost 2; bases outside the gene matches: 8. The CDR3 runs to 17 residues. Germline V CDR1 and CDR2: MGHRA, YSYEKL. The CDR3 reads CASSQEEGQGTPYEQYF. The DNA for the CDR3 is TGCGCCAGCAGCCAAGAAGAAGGACAGGGGACACCCTACGAGCAGTACTTC.

J is TRBJ2-5 and V is TRBV9, with 7 bases matching TRBD1. CDR1 SGDLS and CDR2 YYNGEE come from the germline V gene. The CDR3 consists of 16 residues. The V gene end was trimmed by 3 bases and the J gene end by 2 bases; junction bases not matched to a gene: 10. CDR3 region: CASSDSTGVGQETQYF. Here the CDR3 DNA reads TGTGCCAGCAGCGATTCCACAGGGGTCGGGCAAGAGACCCAGTACTTC.

The rearrangement uses TRBV3-1 (or the pseudogene TRBV3-2) and TRBJ2-7, with a tentative D call TRBD1 (5 bases). V lost 1 base to trimming and J lost 3 bases, with 10 bases between them. Germline V CDR1 and CDR2: LGHDT, YNNKEL (reference sequence). This CDR3 has 14 residues. The CDR3 DNA reads as TGTGCCAGCAGCCAAGGGGCAGGGAACTACGAGCAGTACTTC. Its translation: CASSQGAGNYEQYF.

The V call is TRBV2, the J call TRBJ2-1, with D maybe TRBD1 (6 bases). The CDR3 runs to 16 residues. In germline, CDR1 is SNHLY, CDR2 FYNNEI. The V end lost 7 bases, the J end lost 4 bases, and 20 bases lay between the germline ends. The CDR3 sequence is CASNGGDRRLYNEQFF. CDR3 nucleotide sequence: TGTGCCAGCAATGGGGGCGACAGACGTTTATACAATGAGCAGTTCTTC.

This chain joins TRBV28 and TRBJ2-7, with 12 bases aligning to TRBD2. The germline V gene has CDR1 MDHEN and CDR2 SYDVKM. The ends lost 5 bases at V and 2 bases at J; junction bases unmatched: 4. CDR3 length: 15 amino acids. CDR3 sequence: CASSHASGRAYEQYF. CDR3 coding DNA: TGTGCCAGCAGTCATGCTAGCGGGAGGGCCTACGAGCAGTACTTC.

The V call is TRBV10-3, the J call TRBJ1-2, with 7 bases fitting TRBD1. The CDR3 extends over 13 amino acids. The trim removed 6 bases at V and 2 bases at J, leaving 3 bases unmatched. Germline V gives CDR1 ENHRY, CDR2 SYGVKD. CDR3 DNA sequence: TGTGCCATCAGCCTGGACAGGAACTATGGCTACACCTTC. Translated: CAISLDRNYGYTF.

The chain carries TRBV7-9 and TRBJ2-3, with 7 bases matching TRBD2. This CDR3 has 15 residues. The germline V gene has CDR1 SEHNR and CDR2 FQNEAQ (reference sequence). Losses at the gene ends were 3 bases for V and 2 bases for J; bases not matched to a gene: 5. The CDR3 DNA sequence: TGTGCCAGCAGCTTTGGTGCGGGGGACACAGATACGCAGTATTTT. It translates to CASSFGAGDTDTQYF.

The chain combines TRBV6-2 or TRBV6-3 with TRBJ2-1; 12 bases are a match to TRBD2. The CDR3 covers 16 residues. V was pared by 0 bases and J by 8 bases, with 5 bases of the junction left unmatched. Per the germline V gene, CDR1 is MNHEY and CDR2 is SVGEGT. This CDR3 is CASSYSRLAGDYEQFF. As DNA, the CDR3 is TGTGCCAGCAGTTACTCGAGACTAGCGGGAGATTATGAGCAGTTCTTC.

The rearrangement joins TRBV4-2 to TRBJ2-1, with 9 bases lining up with TRBD2. Germline lookup yields CDR1 LGHNA and CDR2 YNFKEQ. There are 16 residues in the CDR3. Losses at the gene ends were 7 bases for V and 1 base for J; bases not matched to a gene: 8. This CDR3 is CASNPSLAGSYNEQFF. The CDR3 DNA reads TGTGCCAGCAACCCGAGTCTAGCGGGATCCTACAATGAGCAGTTCTTC.

The CDR3, as DNA: TGCGCCAGCAGCCAACTCGACAGGGTGGGCTATGGCTACACCTTC. It encodes CASSQLDRVGYGYTF. The V call is TRBV4-1, the J call TRBJ1-2, with 7 bases lining up with TRBD1. The germline gives CDR1 MGHRA, CDR2 YSYEKL. This CDR3 spans 15 amino acids. V was pared by 2 bases and J by 4 bases, with 7 bases of the junction left unmatched.

The chain uses TRBV20-1 and TRBJ1-1, with D unclear. Trimming cost V 3 bases and J 10 bases, with 15 bases left between them. This CDR3 region has 12 residues. Germline values: CDR1 DFQATT, CDR2 SNEGSKA (reference sequence). CDR3 sequence reads: CSASPWRGPAFF. In DNA form, the CDR3 reads TGCAGTGCTAGTCCCTGGAGAGGGCCAGCTTTCTTT.

The genes are TRBV5-6 and TRBJ2-7; possibly TRBD2 for D (6 bases). Germline V CDR1 and CDR2: SGHDT, YYEEEE. The CDR3 sequence is 16 residues long. Trimming left V 3 bases short and J 7 bases short, with 23 bases between. The chain's CDR3 is CASSSPRRGALREQYF. In DNA form, the CDR3 reads TGTGCCAGCAGCTCACCTCGGCGGGGCGCCCTACGGGAGCAGTACTTC. The full variable domain, rest sourced from reference TRBV5-6 and TRBJ2-7, is DAGVTQSPTHLIKTRGQQVTLRCSPKSGHDTVSWYQQALGQGPQFIFQYYEEEERQRGNFPDRFSGHQFPNYSSELNVNALLLGDSALYLCASSSPRRGALREQYFGPGTRLTVT.

The CDR3 here is CASSLGTRQGAEQFF. The CDR3, as DNA: TGTGCCAGCAGCTTGGGAACTCGACAGGGAGCCGAGCAGTTCTTC. This chain links TRBV5-6 with TRBJ2-1, with 7 bases identical to TRBD1. The CDR3 contains 15 residues. The germline gives CDR1 SGHDT, CDR2 YYEEEE. Unmatched junction bases numbered 10, after V lost 0 bases and J lost 10 bases.

V gene TRBV20-1 combines with J gene TRBJ2-7, with 9 positions matching TRBD2. The CDR3 is 14 residues long. J gave up 2 bases and V 3 bases, and 5 bases lay outside the gene matches. Germline values: CDR1 DFQATT, CDR2 SNEGSKA (reference sequence). In DNA, the CDR3 is TGCAGTGCTAGTAGTGGACTAGCGCCCTACGAGCAGTACTTC. Encoded protein: CSASSGLAPYEQYF.

The chain recombines TRBV5-1 with TRBJ2-1; 11 positions agree with TRBD1. This CDR3 contains 15 residues. Germline V gene sequence: CDR1 SGHRS, CDR2 YFSETQ. The V segment lost 0 bases and the J segment 10 bases; nucleotides outside the gene matches: 6. CDR3 in amino acids: CASSLDGTGGQEQFF. The CDR3, as DNA: TGCGCCAGCAGCTTGGACGGGACAGGGGGGCAGGAGCAGTTCTTC.